These 24 T cell receptor beta chains were all obtained from the same sample, sequenced in a study of cytomegalovirus exposure and HLA in healthy donors. Researchers ran the PCR with 60 Vbeta and 13 Jbeta primers. TCRdb's copy holds only in-frame clones and misses some; the assay was immunoSEQ multiplex PCR. Of roughly 250,000 clones listed, 75% to 90% are singletons. The source material was PBMCs. The source of these receptors is a girl aged 2 to 10 in good health and CMV-seronegative.

The chain uses TRBV19 and TRBJ1-1; D perhaps matches TRBD1 (5 bases). Looked up from germline, CDR1 is LNHDA and CDR2 is SQIVND (reference sequence). The CDR3 extends over 16 amino acids. V shed 3 bases and J shed 4 bases, with 18 bases lying between them. The CDR3 is CASSISSGSLGTEAFF. For the CDR3, the DNA is TGTGCCAGTAGTATTTCCTCAGGGTCATTGGGCACTGAAGCTTTCTTT.

This clone was found once. The chain employs TRBV6-1 and TRBJ1-5, with 7 bases fitting TRBD1. The CDR3 is 16 residues long. Germline V lookup: CDR1 MNHNS, CDR2 SASEGT. V lost 4 bases, J lost 5 bases, and 11 bases stayed unmatched. In nucleotides, the CDR3 is TGTGCCAGCAGTGGTCACAGGGGCGCAGACGATCAGCCCCAGCATTTT. Residues: CASSGHRGADDQPQHF.

The chain uses TRBV7-6 and TRBJ1-2; perhaps TRBD1 as D (6 bases). The CDR3 length is 13 residues. Germline V gene lookup returns CDR1 SGHVS and CDR2 FNYEAQ. Trimming took 6 bases from V and 3 from J, leaving 11 bases between them. The CDR3 nucleotides are TGTGCCAGCAGGCCCCCAGGGGACTATGGCTACACCTTC. Translation: CASRPPGDYGYTF.

The J gene is TRBJ1-5, the V gene TRBV27; possibly TRBD1 for D (5 bases). Germline CDR1 and CDR2: MNHEY and SMNVEV (reference sequence). Trimming stripped 6 bases from V and 3 bases from J, with 18 bases between. The CDR3 contains 16 residues. Here the CDR3 reads CASRAQNGGNNQPQHF. DNA for the CDR3: TGTGCCAGCAGGGCTCAGAACGGGGGGAACAATCAGCCCCAGCATTTT.

The J gene is TRBJ1-2, the V gene TRBV27; TRBD1 aligns across 7 bases. CDR1 and CDR2 (germline): MNHEY, SMNVEV (reference sequence). The CDR3 runs 14 residues. V gave up 1 base and J gave up 6 bases; unmatched junction bases: 5. The CDR3 DNA is TGTGCCAGCAGTTTATTCGGCAGGGGGGATGGCTACACCTTC. It codes for CASSLFGRGDGYTF.

This CDR3 is CASSFSGVYTEAFF. In nucleotides, the CDR3 is TGTGCCAGCAGCTTTTCCGGGGTATACACTGAAGCTTTCTTT. This sequence joins TRBV13 and TRBJ1-1; D uncertain. The V and J ends lost 3 bases and 3 bases respectively, with 11 bases between them. This CDR3 region has 14 residues. In germline, CDR1 is PRHDT, CDR2 FYEKMQ (reference sequence).

The chain has TRBV4-1 and TRBJ1-1; 7 nucleotides align to TRBD1. The CDR3 is made up of 16 amino acids. Germline V gene data show CDR1 as MGHRA and CDR2 as YSYEKL. V lost 2 bases and J lost 3; bases outside the gene matches: 9. The CDR3 is CASSQNRGRRDTEAFF. CDR3 bases: TGCGCCAGCAGCCAAAACAGGGGACGGAGGGACACTGAAGCTTTCTTT.

V usage is TRBV7-8 and J usage is TRBJ2-1, with D possibly being TRBD2 (5 bases). CDR3 length equals 13 residues. V lost 8 bases and J 4 bases, leaving 12 bases between the germline ends. CDR1 and CDR2 from the germline V gene are SGHVS and FQNEAQ. The chain's CDR3 is CASGATGYNEQFF. The CDR3 DNA sequence: TGTGCCAGCGGTGCTACGGGATACAATGAGCAGTTCTTC.

The J gene is TRBJ2-7, the V gene TRBV6-1; no reliable D call. V was cut by 2 bases and J by 3 bases, with 8 bases left in between. Germline CDR1 is MNHNS and CDR2 is SASEGT. The CDR3 sequence is 13 residues long. The CDR3 DNA reads as TGTGCCAGCAGTGAAAGCCTATTCTACGAGCAGTACTTC. As protein: CASSESLFYEQYF.

V is TRBV27 and J is TRBJ2-3; TRBD2 aligns across 14 bases. The CDR3 is made up of 16 amino acids. Germline V gene sequence: CDR1 MNHEY, CDR2 SMNVEV (reference sequence). Trimming took 5 bases from V and 4 from J; bases not matched to a gene: 5. CDR3 residues: CASSRGLAGVADTQYF. Written as DNA, the CDR3 is TGTGCCAGCAGTCGGGGACTAGCGGGAGTGGCAGATACGCAGTATTTT.

The chain links TRBV30 to TRBJ2-3; perhaps TRBD2 as D (5 bases). Germline-derived CDR1 and CDR2 are GTSNPN and SVGIG (reference sequence). The V gene lost 1 base and the J gene lost 1 base, with 9 bases spanning the gap. This CDR3 is built from 14 residues. CDR3 sequence (DNA): TGTGCCTGGAGTGCCGCCGGGGGCACAGATACGCAGTATTTT. Translating it yields CAWSAAGGTDTQYF.

This CDR3 reads CASSSGTGGYLLGEKLFF. The DNA of the CDR3 is TGCGCCAGCAGCTCCGGGACAGGGGGCTACCTGCTTGGTGAAAAACTGTTTTTT. J is TRBJ1-4 and V is TRBV5-1; 12 bases are a match to TRBD1. Per germline, CDR1 SGHRS and CDR2 YFSETQ. V dropped 3 bases and J dropped 7; count of bases not matched to a gene: 13. This CDR3 has 18 amino acids.

CDR3 in DNA: TGTGCCAGCAGCCCTAGCGGGGGGGTTTACACAGATACGCAGTATTTT. Its translation is CASSPSGGVYTDTQYF. The V call is TRBV11-2, the J call TRBJ2-3, with TRBD2 matching over 12 bases. Germline V CDR1 and CDR2: SGHAT, FQNNGV. The CDR3 has 16 amino acids. V dropped 5 bases and J dropped 2; count of bases not matched to a gene: 5.

The chain carries TRBV28 and TRBJ2-1; 10 positions match TRBD2. Germline V gene lookup returns CDR1 MDHEN and CDR2 SYDVKM. The CDR3 length is 17 residues. J lost 7 bases, V lost 6 bases, and 15 bases had no gene match. CDR3 loop: CASRPIPTSGVKNEQFF. The CDR3, as DNA: TGTGCCAGCAGACCTATCCCAACTAGCGGGGTGAAGAATGAGCAGTTCTTC.

The rearrangement links TRBV7-8 to TRBJ1-4; D uncertain. This CDR3 has 14 residues. CDR1 and CDR2 (germline): SGHVS, FQNEAQ. Trimming stripped 3 bases from V and 2 bases from J, with 7 bases between. CDR3 nucleotide sequence: TGTGCCAGCAGCTTCAGGATTACTAATGAAAAACTGTTTTTT. Protein: CASSFRITNEKLFF.

This chain joins TRBV5-5 and TRBJ2-2, with TRBD2 as a possible D gene (6 bases). CDR1 is SGHKS, CDR2 YYEKEE, per germline (reference sequence). This CDR3 is built from 14 residues. Trimming stripped 2 bases from V and 6 bases from J, with 11 bases between. The CDR3 DNA follows: TGTGCCAGCAGCTTCATCGGGGGTCCCGGGGAGCTGTTTTTT. Translating it yields CASSFIGGPGELFF.

The rearrangement links TRBV11-2 to TRBJ2-2, with D possibly being TRBD2 (5 bases). CDR3 length: 14 residues. V lost 4 bases to trimming and J lost 5 bases, with 11 bases between them. Germline V gene data show CDR1 as SGHAT and CDR2 as FQNNGV. The DNA for the CDR3 is TGTGCCAGCAGCTCCCTTCGCGGGACCGGGGAGCTGTTTTTT. Amino acid sequence: CASSSLRGTGELFF.

The V and J genes are TRBV30 and TRBJ1-2; 7 bases agree with TRBD1. Germline values: CDR1 GTSNPN, CDR2 SVGIG (reference sequence). This CDR3 is built from 13 residues. With 3 bases clipped from V and 7 bases from J, the junction kept 8 bases outside the gene matches. CDR3 bases: TGTGCCTGGAGGTTACCTCCAGGGGGTGGCTACACCTTC. It translates to CAWRLPPGGGYTF.

This chain's CDR3 is CANKPSGSGPGELFF. The CDR3 DNA reads as TGTGCCAACAAGCCCAGCGGGAGTGGGCCCGGGGAGCTGTTTTTT. The chain combines TRBV28 with TRBJ2-2; 8 nucleotides line up with TRBD2. V lost 10 bases and J lost 6; bases outside the gene matches: 13. CDR1 is MDHEN and CDR2 is SYDVKM in the germline V gene. This CDR3 has 15 residues. Variable domain in full (rest from reference TRBV28 and TRBJ2-2): DVKVTQSSRYLVKRTGEKVFLECVQDMDHENMFWYRQDPGLGLRLIYFSYDVKMKEKGDIPEGYSVSREKKERFSLILESASTNQTSMYLCANKPSGSGPGELFFGEGSRLTVL.

The chain recombines TRBV30 with TRBJ2-3; 8 positions agree with TRBD2. CDR3 length: 14 residues. Germline V CDR1 and CDR2: GTSNPN, SVGIG (reference sequence). Trimming took 3 bases from V and 8 from J; bases not matched to a gene: 10. The CDR3 coding sequence is TGTGCCTGGAGAACCAGCGGGAGTTCAGCTACGCAGTATTTT. As protein: CAWRTSGSSATQYF.

As concerns this clone: Mismatch with germline at one junction end may stem from a read error. The chain couples TRBV7-7 to TRBJ2-3, with D unclear. The germline V gene has CDR1 SSHAT and CDR2 FNYEAQ (reference sequence). This CDR3 contains 15 residues. CDR3 in amino acids: CASSLAGASTDTQYF. CDR3 bases: TGTGCCAGCAGCTTAGCTGGCGCATCCACAGATACGCAATATTTT.

The chain carries TRBV6-5 and TRBJ1-1; the match to TRBD1 covers 11 bases. From germline, CDR1 is MNHEY and CDR2 SVGAGI. V gave up 2 bases and J gave up 4 bases; unmatched junction bases: 0. The CDR3 contains 14 residues. This CDR3 is CASSYGTGGTEAFF. CDR3 sequence (DNA): TGTGCCAGCAGTTACGGGACAGGGGGCACTGAAGCTTTCTTT.

The J gene is TRBJ2-1, the V gene TRBV11-2, with TRBD2 matching 14 bases. V was pared by 5 bases and J by 6 bases, with 9 bases of the junction left unmatched. CDR1 and CDR2 (germline): SGHAT, FQNNGV. The CDR3 runs to 17 residues. The CDR3 is CASSPRLAGGPVNEQFF. The CDR3 region has the DNA TGTGCCAGCAGCCCAAGACTAGCGGGAGGGCCGGTCAATGAGCAGTTCTTC.

The chain recombines TRBV7-3 with TRBJ2-2, with 7 bases fitting TRBD2. Germline V gene data show CDR1 as SGHTA and CDR2 as FQGTGA. Trimming took 0 bases from V and 3 from J; bases not matched to a gene: 7. The CDR3 contains 17 residues. The CDR3 loop is CASSLTGEGQYTGELFF. The CDR3 region has the DNA TGTGCCAGCAGCTTAACGGGGGAGGGGCAATACACCGGGGAGCTGTTTTTT.